This is a list of T cell receptor beta chains from one sample in a study of cytomegalovirus exposure and HLA in healthy donors. The method was immunoSEQ multiplex PCR; TCRdb's version includes in-frame clones alone and lacks a portion of them. The sample has 95,000 to 100,000 clones, about 80% seen once. The sequenced sample consisted of PBMCs. Receptor source: a man aged 35 to 55 in good health and CMV-seronegative. Both conserved end residues are part of each CDR3. D genes are given only for firm matches. The listing skips clone size in some rows; elsewhere it reads once, few, many or a size class.

TRBJ1-2,TRBD1,NA,TRBV5-6,TGTGCCAGCAGCTTGGCCGGGGGACAGGGGGCTGGGGAGGTATATGGCTACACCTTC,CASSLAGGQGAGEVYGYTF
TRBJ1-2,NA,NA,TRBV14,TGTGCCAGCAGCCAAGCTCGGGGAATTGGTGGCTACACCTTC,CASSQARGIGGYTF
TRBJ2-2,NA,NA,TRBV7-7,TGTGCCAGCAGCTTAGGGTCCGGGAACACCGGGGAGCTGTTTTTT,CASSLGSGNTGELFF
TRBJ2-7,NA,NA,TRBV9,TGTGCCAGCAGCGTAGGCGGGGTGATAGGACCGGGCAACGAGCAGTACTTC,CASSVGGVIGPGNEQYF
TRBJ2-5,NA,few,TRBV30,TGTGCCTGGAGTGTACCTCCCAAGATGAGGGAGACCCAGTACTTC,CAWSVPPKMRETQYF
TRBJ1-2,NA,NA,TRBV6-6,TGTGCCAGCAGTCCGACGGGGGTTAGAGGCTACACCTTC,CASSPTGVRGYTF
TRBJ1-3,NA,NA,TRBV27,TGTGCCAGCTCCGTGGACTTACGGCATGGCACCATATATTTT,CASSVDLRHGTIYF
TRBJ2-1,TRBD2,few,TRBV7-9,TGTTCCAGCAGCCCCCGGACTAGGGTTCACAATGAGCAGTTCTTC,CSSSPRTRVHNEQFF
TRBJ1-1,NA,NA,TRBV28,TGTGCCAGCGGGGACTACAGGGAACTGAACACTGAAGCTTTCTTT,CASGDYRELNTEAFF
TRBJ1-1,NA,few,TRBV6-4,TGTGCCAGCAGTGACTCGGAGGAAACTGAAGCTTTCTTT,CASSDSEETEAFF
TRBJ2-5,TRBD2,NA,TRBV19,TGTGCCAGTAGTATTTTTGCGGGGGGCGAGACCCAGTACTTC,CASSIFAGGETQYF
TRBJ2-3,TRBD2,NA,TRBV9,TGTGCCAGCAGCCCCGTAACGGGAGGTGCAGATACGCAGTATTTT,CASSPVTGGADTQYF
TRBJ2-7,NA,NA,TRBV6-5,TGTGCCAGCAGTTCCGGACTTAGGGGGACGCCCGAGCAGTACTTC,CASSSGLRGTPEQYF
TRBJ2-7,TRBD1,once,TRBV5-1,TGCGCCAGCAGCCCCACGGGACAGGGCTACGAGCAGTACTTC,CASSPTGQGYEQYF
TRBJ2-3,NA,NA,TRBV29-1,TGCAGCGTTGGGCCGGCGGGTGATACGCAGTATTTT,CSVGPAGDTQYF
TRBJ2-3,TRBD1,once,TRBV23-1,TGCGCCAGCAGTCACCCTGACAGGGGGCGGGATACGCAGTATTTT,CASSHPDRGRDTQYF
TRBJ1-3,NA,NA,TRBV7-2,TGTGCCAGCAGCCGGGAAAGCTCTGGAAACACCATATATTTT,CASSRESSGNTIYF